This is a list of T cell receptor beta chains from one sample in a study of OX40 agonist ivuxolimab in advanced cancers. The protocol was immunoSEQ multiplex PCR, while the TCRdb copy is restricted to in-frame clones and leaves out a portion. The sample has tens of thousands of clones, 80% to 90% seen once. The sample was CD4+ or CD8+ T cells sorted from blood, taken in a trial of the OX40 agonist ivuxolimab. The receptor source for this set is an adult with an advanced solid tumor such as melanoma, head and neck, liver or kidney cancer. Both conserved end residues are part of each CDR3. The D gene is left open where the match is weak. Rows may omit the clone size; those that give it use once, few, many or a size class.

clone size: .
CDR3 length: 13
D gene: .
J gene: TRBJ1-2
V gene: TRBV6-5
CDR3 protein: CASSDTANYGYTF
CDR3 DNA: TGTGCCAGCAGTGACACCGCTAACTATGGCTACACCTTC

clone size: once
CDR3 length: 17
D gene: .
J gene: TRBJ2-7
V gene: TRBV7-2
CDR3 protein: CASSFVGGASGTYEQYF
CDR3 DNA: TGTGCCAGCAGCTTCGTAGGGGGGGCCTCCGGGACCTACGAGCAGTACTTC

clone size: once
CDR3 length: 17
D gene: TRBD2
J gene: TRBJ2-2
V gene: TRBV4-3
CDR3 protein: CASSQESGRGGTGELFF
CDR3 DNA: TGCGCCAGCAGCCAAGAGAGCGGGAGGGGGGGCACCGGGGAGCTGTTTTTT

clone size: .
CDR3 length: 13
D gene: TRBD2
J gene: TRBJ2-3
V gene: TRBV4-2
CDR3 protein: CASRQAPSGRQYF
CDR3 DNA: TGTGCCAGCAGGCAGGCCCCTAGCGGGAGGCAGTATTTT

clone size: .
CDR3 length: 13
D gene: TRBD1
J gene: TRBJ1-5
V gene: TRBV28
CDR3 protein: CATGGQGVWPQHF
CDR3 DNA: TGTGCCACCGGGGGACAGGGGGTTTGGCCCCAGCATTTT

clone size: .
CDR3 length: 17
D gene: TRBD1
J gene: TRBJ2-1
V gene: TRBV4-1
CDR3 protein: CASSQERGLGDYNEQFF
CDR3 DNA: TGCGCCAGCAGCCAAGAAAGGGGGCTGGGGGACTACAATGAGCAGTTCTTC

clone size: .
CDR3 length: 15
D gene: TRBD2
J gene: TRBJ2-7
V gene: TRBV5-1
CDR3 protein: CASSLVTSGPYEQYF
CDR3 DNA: TGCGCCAGCAGCTTGGTGACTAGCGGACCCTACGAGCAGTACTTC

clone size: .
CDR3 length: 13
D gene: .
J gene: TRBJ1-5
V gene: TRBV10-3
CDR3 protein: CAIAGAGGQPQHF
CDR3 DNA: TGTGCCATCGCGGGGGCGGGGGGACAGCCCCAGCATTTT

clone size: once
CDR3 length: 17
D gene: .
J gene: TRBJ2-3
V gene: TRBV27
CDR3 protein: CASSLLRSGHRTDTQYF
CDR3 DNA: TGTGCCAGCAGTTTGCTACGATCCGGTCATCGCACAGATACGCAGTATTTT

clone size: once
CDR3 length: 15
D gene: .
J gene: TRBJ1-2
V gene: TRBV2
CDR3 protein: CASIPDWFLNYGYTF
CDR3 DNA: TGTGCCAGCATTCCCGACTGGTTCCTGAACTATGGCTACACCTTC

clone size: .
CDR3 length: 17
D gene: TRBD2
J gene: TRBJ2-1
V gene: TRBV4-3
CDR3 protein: CASSQDWASGSALEQFF
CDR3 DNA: TGCGCCAGCAGCCAAGATTGGGCTAGCGGGAGTGCGTTGGAGCAGTTCTTC

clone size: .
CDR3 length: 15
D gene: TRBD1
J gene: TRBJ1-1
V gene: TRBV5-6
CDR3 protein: CASSLRWTGGTEAFF
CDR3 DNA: TGTGCCAGCAGCTTGAGGTGGACAGGGGGGACTGAAGCTTTCTTT

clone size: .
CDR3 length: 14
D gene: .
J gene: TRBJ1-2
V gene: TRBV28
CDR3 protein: CASSLIRLNYGYTF
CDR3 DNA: TGTGCCAGCAGTTTAATACGGCTGAACTATGGCTACACCTTC

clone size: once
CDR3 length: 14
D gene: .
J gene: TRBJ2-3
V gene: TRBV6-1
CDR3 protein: CASSEGTAKDTQYF
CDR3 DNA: TGTGCCAGCAGTGAAGGGACAGCGAAAGATACGCAGTATTTT

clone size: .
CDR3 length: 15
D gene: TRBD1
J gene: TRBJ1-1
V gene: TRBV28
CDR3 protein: CASSENRGYNTEAFF
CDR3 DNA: TGTGCCAGCAGCGAAAACAGGGGATACAACACTGAAGCTTTCTTT

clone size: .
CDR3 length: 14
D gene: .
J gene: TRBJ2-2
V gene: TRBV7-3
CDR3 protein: CASSSGQHAGELFF
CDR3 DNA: TGTGCCAGCAGCTCCGGACAGCACGCCGGGGAGCTGTTTTTT

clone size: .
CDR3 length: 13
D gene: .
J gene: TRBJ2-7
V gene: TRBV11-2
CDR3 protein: CASSRPSVYEQYF
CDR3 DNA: TGTGCCAGCAGCAGGCCAAGCGTATACGAGCAGTACTTC

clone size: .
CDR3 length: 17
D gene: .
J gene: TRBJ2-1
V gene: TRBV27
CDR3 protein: CASSMTWGGTLHNEQFF
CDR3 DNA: TGTGCCAGCAGTATGACTTGGGGCGGGACTCTCCACAATGAGCAGTTCTTC

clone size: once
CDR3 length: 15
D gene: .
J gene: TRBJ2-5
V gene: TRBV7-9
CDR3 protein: CASSLVSGAQETQYF
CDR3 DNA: TGTGCCAGCAGCTTAGTTTCGGGAGCCCAAGAGACCCAGTACTTC

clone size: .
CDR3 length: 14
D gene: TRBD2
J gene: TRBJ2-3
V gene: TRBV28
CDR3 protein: CASSLGGSPDTQYF
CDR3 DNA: TGTGCCAGCAGTTTGGGCGGGAGCCCAGATACGCAGTATTTT

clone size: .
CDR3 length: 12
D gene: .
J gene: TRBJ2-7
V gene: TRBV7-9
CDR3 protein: CASETGRYEQYF
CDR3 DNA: TGTGCCAGTGAAACAGGGCGCTACGAGCAGTACTTC

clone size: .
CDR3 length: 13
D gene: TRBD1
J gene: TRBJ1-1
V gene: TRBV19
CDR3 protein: CASSTTGETEAFF
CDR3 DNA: TGTGCCAGTAGTACGACAGGGGAGACTGAAGCTTTCTTT

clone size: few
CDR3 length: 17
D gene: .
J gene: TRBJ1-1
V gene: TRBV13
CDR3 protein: CASSLGVFPHMNTEAFF
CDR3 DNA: TGTGCCAGCAGCTTAGGGGTATTTCCCCACATGAACACTGAAGCTTTCTTT

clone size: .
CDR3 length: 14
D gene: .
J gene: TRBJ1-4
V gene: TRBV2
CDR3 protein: CASSLQGYNEKLFF
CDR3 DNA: TGTGCCAGCAGCTTACAGGGTTATAATGAAAAACTGTTTTTT

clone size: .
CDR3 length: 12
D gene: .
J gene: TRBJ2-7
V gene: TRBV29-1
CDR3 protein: CSVAQGTYEQYF
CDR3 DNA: TGCAGCGTTGCCCAGGGTACCTACGAGCAGTACTTC

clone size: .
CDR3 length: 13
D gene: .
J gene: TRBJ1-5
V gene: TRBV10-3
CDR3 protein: CAIRAQTNQPQHF
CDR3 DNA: TGTGCCATCAGGGCACAGACCAATCAGCCCCAGCATTTT

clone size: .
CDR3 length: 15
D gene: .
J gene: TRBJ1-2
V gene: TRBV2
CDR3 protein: CARPGLRATNYGYTF
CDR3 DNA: TGTGCCAGACCGGGGTTACGGGCCACTAACTATGGCTACACCTTC

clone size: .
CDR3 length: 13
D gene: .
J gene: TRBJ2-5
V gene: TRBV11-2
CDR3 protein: CASSLGADVTQYF
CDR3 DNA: TGTGCCAGCAGCTTAGGAGCAGATGTGACCCAGTACTTC

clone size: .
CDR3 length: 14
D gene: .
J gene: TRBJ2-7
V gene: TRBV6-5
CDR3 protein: CASRQDTTSYEQYF
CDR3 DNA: TGTGCCAGCAGACAAGACACGACCTCCTACGAGCAGTACTTC

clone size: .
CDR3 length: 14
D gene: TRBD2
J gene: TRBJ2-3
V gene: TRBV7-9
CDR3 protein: CASSSGRATDTQYF
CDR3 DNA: TGTGCCAGCAGCAGCGGGAGGGCCACAGATACGCAGTATTTT

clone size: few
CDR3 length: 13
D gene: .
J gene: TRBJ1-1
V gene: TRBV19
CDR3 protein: CASSINRNTEAFF
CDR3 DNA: TGTGCCAGTAGTATAAACAGGAACACTGAAGCTTTCTTT

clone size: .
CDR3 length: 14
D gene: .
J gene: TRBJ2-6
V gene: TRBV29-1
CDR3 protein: CSAIQQSGANVLTF
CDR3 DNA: TGCAGCGCCATACAGCAATCTGGGGCCAACGTCCTGACTTTC

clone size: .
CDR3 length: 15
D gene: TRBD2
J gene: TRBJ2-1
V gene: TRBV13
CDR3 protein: CASSGTSGRVNEQFF
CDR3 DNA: TGTGCCAGCAGCGGGACTAGCGGGAGAGTAAATGAGCAGTTCTTC

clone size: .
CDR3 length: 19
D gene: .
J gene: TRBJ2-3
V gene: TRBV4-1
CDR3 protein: CASSQARYVLAASTDTQYF
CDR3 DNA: TGCGCCAGCAGCCAAGCTAGATATGTTCTGGCGGCTAGCACAGATACGCAGTATTTT

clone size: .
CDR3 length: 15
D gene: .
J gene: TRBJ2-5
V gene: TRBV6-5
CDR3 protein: CASSYDRSYQETQYF
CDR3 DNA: TGTGCCAGCAGTTACGACAGGTCGTACCAAGAGACCCAGTACTTC

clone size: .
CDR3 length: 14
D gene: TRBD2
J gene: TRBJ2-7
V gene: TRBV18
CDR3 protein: CASSSGLAGAGQYF
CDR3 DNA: TGTGCCAGCTCATCAGGACTAGCGGGTGCAGGGCAGTACTTC

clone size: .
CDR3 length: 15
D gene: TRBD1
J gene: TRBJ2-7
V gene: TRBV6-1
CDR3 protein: CASSLETGPNYEQYF
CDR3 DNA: TGTGCCAGCAGCCTAGAGACAGGGCCCAACTACGAGCAGTACTTC

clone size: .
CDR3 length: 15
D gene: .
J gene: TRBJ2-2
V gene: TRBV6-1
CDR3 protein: CASSPRGSNTGELFF
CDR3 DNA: TGTGCCAGCAGTCCCCGGGGGAGTAACACCGGGGAGCTGTTTTTT

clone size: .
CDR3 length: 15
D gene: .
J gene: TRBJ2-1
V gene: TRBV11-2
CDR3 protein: CASSLVSLAGNEQFF
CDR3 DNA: TGTGCCAGCAGCTTAGTGTCGCTAGCTGGCAATGAGCAGTTCTTC

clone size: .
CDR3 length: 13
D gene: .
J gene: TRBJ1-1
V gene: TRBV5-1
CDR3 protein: CASSLTDNTEAFF
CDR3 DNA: TGCGCCAGCAGCCTCACGGATAACACTGAAGCTTTCTTT

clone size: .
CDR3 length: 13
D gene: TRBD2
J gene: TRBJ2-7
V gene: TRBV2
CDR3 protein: CASASGSSYEQYF
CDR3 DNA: TGTGCCAGCGCGAGCGGGAGCTCCTACGAGCAGTACTTC

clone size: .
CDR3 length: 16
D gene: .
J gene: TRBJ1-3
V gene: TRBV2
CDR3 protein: CASSAGPQSSGNTIYF
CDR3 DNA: TGTGCCAGCAGTGCAGGACCGCAGAGCTCTGGAAACACCATATATTTT

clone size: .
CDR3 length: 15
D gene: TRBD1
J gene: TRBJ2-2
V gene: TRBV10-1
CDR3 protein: CASGPGQVNTGELFF
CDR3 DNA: TGCGCCAGTGGACCGGGACAGGTTAACACCGGGGAGCTGTTTTTT

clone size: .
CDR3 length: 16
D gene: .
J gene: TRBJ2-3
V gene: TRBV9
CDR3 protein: CASSVIGGVSTDTQYF
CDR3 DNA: TGTGCCAGCAGCGTTATCGGGGGAGTGAGCACAGATACGCAGTATTTT

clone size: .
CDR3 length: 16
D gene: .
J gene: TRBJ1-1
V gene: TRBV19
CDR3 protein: CASSITREAGNTEAFF
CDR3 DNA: TGTGCCAGTAGTATAACCCGTGAGGCGGGGAACACTGAAGCTTTCTTT

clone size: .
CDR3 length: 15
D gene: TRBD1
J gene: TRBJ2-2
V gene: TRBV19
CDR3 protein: CASSTGQGATGELFF
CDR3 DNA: TGTGCCAGTAGTACGGGACAGGGGGCGACCGGGGAGCTGTTTTTT

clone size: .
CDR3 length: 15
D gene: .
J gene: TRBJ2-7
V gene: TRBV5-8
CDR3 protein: CASSFLPAASDEQYF
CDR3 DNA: TGTGCCAGCAGCTTTCTTCCCGCGGCTAGCGACGAGCAGTACTTC

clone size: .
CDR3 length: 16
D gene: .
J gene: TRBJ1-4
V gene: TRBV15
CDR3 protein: CATSRDLAATNEKLFF
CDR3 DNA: TGTGCCACCAGCAGAGATCTGGCAGCAACTAATGAAAAACTGTTTTTT

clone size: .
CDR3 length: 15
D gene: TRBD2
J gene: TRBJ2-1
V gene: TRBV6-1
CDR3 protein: CASSEASGSIYEQFF
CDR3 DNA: TGTGCCAGCAGTGAAGCAAGCGGGAGCATATATGAGCAGTTCTTC

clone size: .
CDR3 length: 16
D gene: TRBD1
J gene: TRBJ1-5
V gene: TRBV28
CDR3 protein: CASGTGTDPSNQPQHF
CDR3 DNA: TGTGCCAGCGGAACGGGGACAGACCCTAGCAATCAGCCCCAGCATTTT

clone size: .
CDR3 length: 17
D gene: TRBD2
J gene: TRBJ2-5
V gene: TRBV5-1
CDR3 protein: CASSLGISGKEQETQYF
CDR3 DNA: TGCGCCAGCAGCTTGGGGATTAGCGGGAAAGAGCAAGAGACCCAGTACTTC

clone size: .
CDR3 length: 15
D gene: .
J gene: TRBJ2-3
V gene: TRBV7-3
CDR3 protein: CASSLMSGSTDTQYF
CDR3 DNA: TGTGCCAGCAGCTTAATGAGCGGGAGCACAGATACGCAGTATTTT

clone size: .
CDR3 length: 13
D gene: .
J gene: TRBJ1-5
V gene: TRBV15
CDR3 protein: CATSREGVQPQHF
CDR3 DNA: TGTGCCACCAGCAGAGAAGGGGTTCAGCCCCAGCATTTT

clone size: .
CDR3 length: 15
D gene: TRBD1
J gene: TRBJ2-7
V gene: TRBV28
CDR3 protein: CASRTGTGGPAEQYF
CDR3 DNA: TGTGCCAGCAGGACCGGGACAGGGGGCCCCGCCGAGCAGTACTTC

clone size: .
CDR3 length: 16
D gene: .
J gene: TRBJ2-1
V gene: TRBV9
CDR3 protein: CASSVGGTVSYNEQFF
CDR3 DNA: TGTGCCAGCAGCGTCGGGGGAACTGTCTCCTACAATGAGCAGTTCTTC

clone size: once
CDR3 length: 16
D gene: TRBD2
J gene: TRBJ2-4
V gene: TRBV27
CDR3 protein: CASSPRLAVAKNIQYF
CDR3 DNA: TGTGCCAGCAGTCCGAGACTAGCGGTAGCCAAAAACATTCAGTACTTC

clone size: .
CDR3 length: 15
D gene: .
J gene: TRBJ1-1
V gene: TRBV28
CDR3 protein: CASSPPGGGGTEAFF
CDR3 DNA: TGTGCCAGCAGCCCCCCGGGGGGGGGTGGCACTGAAGCTTTCTTT

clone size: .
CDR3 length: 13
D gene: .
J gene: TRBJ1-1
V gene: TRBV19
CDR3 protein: CASSITVNTEAFF
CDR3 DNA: TGTGCCAGTAGTATAACGGTGAACACTGAAGCTTTCTTT